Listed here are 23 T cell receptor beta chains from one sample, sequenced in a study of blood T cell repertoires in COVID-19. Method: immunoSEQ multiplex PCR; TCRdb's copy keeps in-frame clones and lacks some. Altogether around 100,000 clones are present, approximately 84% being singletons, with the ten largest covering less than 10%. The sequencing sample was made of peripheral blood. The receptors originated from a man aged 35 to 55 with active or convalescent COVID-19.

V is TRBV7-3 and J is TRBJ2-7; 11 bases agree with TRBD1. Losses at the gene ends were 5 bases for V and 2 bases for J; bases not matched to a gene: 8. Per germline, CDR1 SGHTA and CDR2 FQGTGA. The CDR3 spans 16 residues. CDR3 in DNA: TGTGCCAGCAGCGAGGCTCCGGGACAGGGGGCCTACGAGCAGTACTTC. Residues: CASSEAPGQGAYEQYF.

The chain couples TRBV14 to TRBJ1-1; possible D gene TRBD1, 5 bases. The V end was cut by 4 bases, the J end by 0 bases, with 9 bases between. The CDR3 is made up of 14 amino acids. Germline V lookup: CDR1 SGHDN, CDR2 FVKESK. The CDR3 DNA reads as TGTGCCAGCAGCCTTACAGGTTTGAACACTGAAGCTTTCTTT. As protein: CASSLTGLNTEAFF.

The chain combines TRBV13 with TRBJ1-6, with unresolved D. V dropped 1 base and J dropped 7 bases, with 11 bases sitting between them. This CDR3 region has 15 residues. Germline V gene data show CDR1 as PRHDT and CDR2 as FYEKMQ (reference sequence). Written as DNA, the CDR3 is TGTGCCAGCAGCTTAGCCCGGGTCTCAAATTCACCCCTCCACTTT. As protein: CASSLARVSNSPLHF. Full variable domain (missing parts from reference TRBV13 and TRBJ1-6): AAGVIQSPRHLIKEKRETATLKCYPIPRHDTVYWYQQGPGQDPQFLISFYEKMQSDKGSIPDRFSAQQFSDYHSELNMSSLELGDSALYFCASSLARVSNSPLHFGNGTRLTVT.

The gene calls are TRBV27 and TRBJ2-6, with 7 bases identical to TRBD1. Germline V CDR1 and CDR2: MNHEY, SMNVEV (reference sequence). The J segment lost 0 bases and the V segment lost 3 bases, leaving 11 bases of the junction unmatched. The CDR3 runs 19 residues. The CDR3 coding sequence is TGTGCCAGCAGTTTCAAGACAGGGTCGAGTGCCTCTGGGGCCAACGTCCTGACTTTC. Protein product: CASSFKTGSSASGANVLTF.

The CDR3 sequence is CACSNDRGYQPQHF. As DNA, the CDR3 is TGTGCCTGTTCCAATGACAGGGGATATCAGCCCCAGCATTTT. This rearrangement joins TRBV30 to TRBJ1-5, with 8 bases matching TRBD1. Germline V gives CDR1 GTSNPN, CDR2 SVGIG (reference sequence). This CDR3 has 14 residues. Unmatched junction bases numbered 9, after V lost 6 bases and J lost 5 bases.

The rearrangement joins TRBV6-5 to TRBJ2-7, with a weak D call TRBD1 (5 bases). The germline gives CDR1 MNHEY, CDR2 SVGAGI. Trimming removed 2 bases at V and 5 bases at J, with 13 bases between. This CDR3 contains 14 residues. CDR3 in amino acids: CASSYLARVHEQYF. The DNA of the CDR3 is TGTGCCAGCAGTTACCTGGCCAGGGTGCACGAGCAGTACTTC.

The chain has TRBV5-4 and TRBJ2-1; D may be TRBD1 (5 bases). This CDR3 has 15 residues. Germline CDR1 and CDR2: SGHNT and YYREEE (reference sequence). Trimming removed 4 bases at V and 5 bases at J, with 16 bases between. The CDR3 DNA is TGTGCCAGCAGCCAGGGCACAGGAAGAAACAATGAGCAGTTCTTC. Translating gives CASSQGTGRNNEQFF.

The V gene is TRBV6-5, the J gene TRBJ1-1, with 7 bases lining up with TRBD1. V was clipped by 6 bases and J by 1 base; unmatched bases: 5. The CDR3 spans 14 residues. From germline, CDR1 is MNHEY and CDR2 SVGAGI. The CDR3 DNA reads TGTGCCAGCAGGCACGACAGGGCGAACACTGAAGCTTTCTTT. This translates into CASRHDRANTEAFF.

As DNA, the CDR3 is TGTGCCAGCTCACACCTGTCAAGGGACAGAGAGACCCAGTACTTC. Translating gives CASSHLSRDRETQYF. This sequence joins TRBV18 and TRBJ2-5, with TRBD1 matching 7 bases. The CDR3 has 15 amino acids. The V gene end was trimmed by 4 bases and the J gene end by 4 bases; junction bases not matched to a gene: 9. Germline V gene lookup returns CDR1 KGHSH and CDR2 LQKENI. Complete variable domain (other parts from reference TRBV18 and TRBJ2-5): NAGVMQNPRHLVRRRGQEARLRCSPMKGHSHVYWYRQLPEEGLKFMVYLQKENIIDESGMPKERFSAEFPKEGPSILRIQQVVRGDSAAYFCASSHLSRDRETQYFGPGTRLLVL.

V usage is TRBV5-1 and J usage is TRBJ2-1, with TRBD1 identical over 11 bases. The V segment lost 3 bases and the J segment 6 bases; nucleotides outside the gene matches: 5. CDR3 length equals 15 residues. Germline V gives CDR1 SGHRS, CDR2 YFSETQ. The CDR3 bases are TGCGCCAGCAGCTACGACGGGACAGGGGGCAATGAGCAGTTCTTC. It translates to CASSYDGTGGNEQFF.

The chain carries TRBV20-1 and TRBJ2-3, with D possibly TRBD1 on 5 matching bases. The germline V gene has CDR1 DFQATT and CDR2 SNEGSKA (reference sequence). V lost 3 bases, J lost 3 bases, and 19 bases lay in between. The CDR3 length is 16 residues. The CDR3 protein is CSASDFRNRRTDTQYF. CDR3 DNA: TGCAGTGCTAGTGATTTTAGAAACAGGAGAACAGATACGCAGTATTTT.

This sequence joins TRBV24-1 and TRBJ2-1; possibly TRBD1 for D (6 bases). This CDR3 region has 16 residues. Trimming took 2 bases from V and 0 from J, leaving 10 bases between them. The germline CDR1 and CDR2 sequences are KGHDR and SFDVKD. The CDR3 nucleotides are TGTGCCACCAGTGATTCAACAGGGCGCTCCTACAATGAGCAGTTCTTC. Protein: CATSDSTGRSYNEQFF.

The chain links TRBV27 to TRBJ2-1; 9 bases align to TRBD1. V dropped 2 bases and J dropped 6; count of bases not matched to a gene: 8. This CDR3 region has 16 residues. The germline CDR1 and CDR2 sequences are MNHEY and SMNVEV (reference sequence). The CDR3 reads CASSLARRDRVNEQFF. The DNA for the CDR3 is TGTGCCAGCAGTTTAGCCCGGCGGGACAGGGTCAATGAGCAGTTCTTC.

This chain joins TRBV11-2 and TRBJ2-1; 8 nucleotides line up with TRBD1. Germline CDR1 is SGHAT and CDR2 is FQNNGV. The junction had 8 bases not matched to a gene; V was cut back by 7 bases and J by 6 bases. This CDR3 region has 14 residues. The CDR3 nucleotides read TGTGCCAGCAATCCGACAGGGGAGCGCAATGAGCAGTTCTTC. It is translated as CASNPTGERNEQFF.

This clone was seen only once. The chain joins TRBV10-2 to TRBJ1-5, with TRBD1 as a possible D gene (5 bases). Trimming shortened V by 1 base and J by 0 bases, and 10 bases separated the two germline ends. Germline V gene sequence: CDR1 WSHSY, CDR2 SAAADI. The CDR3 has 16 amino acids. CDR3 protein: CASSELGVSSNQPQHF. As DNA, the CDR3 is TGCGCCAGCAGTGAGTTAGGGGTCAGTAGCAATCAGCCCCAGCATTTT.

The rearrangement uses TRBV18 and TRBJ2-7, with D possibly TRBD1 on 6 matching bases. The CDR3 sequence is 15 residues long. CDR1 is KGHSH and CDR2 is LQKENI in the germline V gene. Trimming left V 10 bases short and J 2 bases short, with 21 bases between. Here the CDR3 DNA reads TGTGCCACCGCCCCAGGGGATGGGGGTCCCTACGAGCAGTACTTC. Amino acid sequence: CATAPGDGGPYEQYF.

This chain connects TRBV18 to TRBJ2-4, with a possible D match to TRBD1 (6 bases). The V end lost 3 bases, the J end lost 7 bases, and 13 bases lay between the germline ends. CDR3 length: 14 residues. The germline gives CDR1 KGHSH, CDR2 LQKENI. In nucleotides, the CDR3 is TGTGCCAGCTCACCCGGGACAAAGCCCAACATTCAGTACTTC. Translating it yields CASSPGTKPNIQYF.

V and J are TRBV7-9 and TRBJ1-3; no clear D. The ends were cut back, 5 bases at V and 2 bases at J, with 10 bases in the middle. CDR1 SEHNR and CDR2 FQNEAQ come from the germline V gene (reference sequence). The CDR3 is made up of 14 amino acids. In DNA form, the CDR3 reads TGTGCCAGCAGCGGAACAGCGGCTGGAAACACCATATATTTT. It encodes CASSGTAAGNTIYF.

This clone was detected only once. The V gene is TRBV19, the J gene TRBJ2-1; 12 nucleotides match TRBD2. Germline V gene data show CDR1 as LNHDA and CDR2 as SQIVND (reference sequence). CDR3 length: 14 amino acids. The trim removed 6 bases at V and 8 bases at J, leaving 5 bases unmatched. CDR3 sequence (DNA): TGTGCCAGTAGACCTAGCGGGGGGGCCTATGAGCAGTTCTTC. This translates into CASRPSGGAYEQFF.

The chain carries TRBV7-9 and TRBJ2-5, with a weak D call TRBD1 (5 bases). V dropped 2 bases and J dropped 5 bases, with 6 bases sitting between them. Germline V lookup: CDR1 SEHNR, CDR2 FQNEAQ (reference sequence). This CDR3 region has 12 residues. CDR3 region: CASSLSGETQYF. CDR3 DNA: TGTGCCAGCAGCTTATCAGGGGAGACCCAGTACTTC.

CDR3 protein: CSVAGGSGNTIYF. The CDR3, as DNA: TGCAGCGTTGCCGGTGGCTCTGGAAACACCATATATTTT. The chain carries TRBV29-1 and TRBJ1-3, with no clear D. From germline, CDR1 is SQVTM and CDR2 ANQGSEA. The CDR3 is made up of 13 amino acids. Trimming took off 4 bases at V and 0 bases at J, with 7 bases between the two ends.

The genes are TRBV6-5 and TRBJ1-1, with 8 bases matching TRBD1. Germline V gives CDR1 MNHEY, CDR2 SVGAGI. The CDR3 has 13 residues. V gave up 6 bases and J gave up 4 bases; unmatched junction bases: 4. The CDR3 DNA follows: TGTGCCAGCAGCCGACAGGGGAGCACTGAAGCTTTCTTT. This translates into CASSRQGSTEAFF.

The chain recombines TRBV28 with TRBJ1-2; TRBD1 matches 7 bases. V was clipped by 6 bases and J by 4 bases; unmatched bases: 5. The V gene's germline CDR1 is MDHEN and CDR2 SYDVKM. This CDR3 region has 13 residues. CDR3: CASSLQGPYGYTF. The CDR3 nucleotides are TGTGCCAGCAGCTTACAGGGGCCCTATGGCTACACCTTC.